This TCR beta chain comes out of a study of shared clonotypes between healthy human individuals. Study results and limitations: With several donors compared, around 5.4% of naive CD4 clonotypes were shared. Investigators collected only blood, and repertoires in tissues likely differ.

The germline V gene encodes CDR1 SEHNR and CDR2 FQNEAQ (reference sequence). The V gene lost 5 bases and the J gene lost 6 bases, with 13 bases spanning the gap. CDR3 length: 13 amino acids. The table came from immunoSEQ multiplex PCR; TCRdb's copy has only in-frame clones and leaves some out. The sample lists about 730,000 clones, roughly two thirds occurring once. As regards this clone: The target antigen is unknown.

The rearrangement joins TRBV7-9 to TRBJ1-2; D gene uncertain. What was sequenced was memory CD4+ T cells sorted from blood. Regarding subset: CD45RA-negative fraction. This receptor was identified in a woman under 40 in good health. This chain's CDR3 is CASSKDLGNGYTF. For the CDR3, the DNA is TGTGCCAGCAGCAAGGACCTGGGGAATGGCTACACCTTC.